This TCR beta chain was recovered during a study of human T cells and chemical hapten exposure. TCRdb independently ran MiXCR on the RACE reads; one entry per CDR3 protein. The table records about 350,000 distinct CDR3 sequences, more than 5% of them present only once. The CDR3 sequence is 16 residues long. CDR1 is MGHRA, CDR2 YSYEKL, per germline. The V end lost 1 base, the J end lost 0 bases, and 10 bases lay between the germline ends. The time point denotes: patch test 2, 6 weeks after DPC sensitization. The treatment was: therapeutic diphenylcyclopropenone sensitization with weekly scalp DPC. In every case, blood was obtained before the patch test was applied.

The J gene is TRBJ1-5, the V gene TRBV4-1; tentative D call: TRBD1 (6 bases). The sample consisted of whole blood, taken in connection with sensitization to the hapten diphenylcyclopropenone (DPC). The TCR comes from a young woman with alopecia areata. Some clones in this sample may be carry-over from other donors' samples. For the CDR3, the DNA is TGCGCCAGCAGCCAAGGCAGGGGAGGTAGCAATCAGCCCCAGCATTTT. It is translated as CASSQGRGGSNQPQHF.